These 19 T cell receptor beta chains were all obtained from the same sample, sequenced in a study of blood T cell repertoires in COVID-19. Data came from immunoSEQ multiplex PCR; TCRdb stores just in-frame clones and leaves some out. The sample comprises under 55,000 clones, 79% of which are singletons, and 20% to 30% rests with the top ten. The sample taken for sequencing was peripheral blood. The receptors derive from a man aged 65 to 79 with acute or convalescent COVID-19.

This clone has just a few counts. The chain carries TRBV4-3 and TRBJ2-5, with TRBD2 identical over 10 bases. V was clipped by 1 base and J by 5 bases; unmatched bases: 7. The CDR3 extends over 16 amino acids. Germline values: CDR1 LGHNA, CDR2 YSLEER. CDR3 nucleotide sequence: TGCGCCAGCAGCCAAGGAGCGGGAGGGAGGGGGGAGACCCAGTACTTC. Translated: CASSQGAGGRGETQYF.

In its sample, this clone was seen a few times. This chain uses TRBV7-2 with TRBJ2-1; D not certain. Trimming shortened V by 4 bases and J by 7 bases, and 11 bases separated the two germline ends. Germline CDR1 SGHTA, CDR2 FQGNSA. The CDR3 consists of 13 residues. Here the CDR3 reads CASSSRNGNEQFF. The CDR3 coding sequence is TGTGCCAGCAGCTCCAGAAATGGTAATGAGCAGTTCTTC.

V gene TRBV4-2 combines with J gene TRBJ2-7; no definite D call. CDR3 length: 15 amino acids. V was trimmed by 0 bases and J by 1 base, leaving 10 bases between them. In germline, CDR1 is LGHNA, CDR2 YNFKEQ. DNA of the CDR3: TGTGCCAGCAGCCAAGAACCCAGCGAGTCCTACGAGCAGTACTTC. Its protein product is CASSQEPSESYEQYF.

V gene TRBV18 combines with J gene TRBJ1-1; 8 bases are shared with TRBD1. CDR1 and CDR2 (germline): KGHSH, LQKENI. The V and J ends lost 3 bases and 4 bases, in that order; junction bases with no gene match: 7. This CDR3 is built from 15 residues. The CDR3 DNA follows: TGTGCCAGCTCACCTACACTACAGGGGGGCACTGAAGCTTTCTTT. Protein product: CASSPTLQGGTEAFF. Variable domain in full (rest from reference TRBV18 and TRBJ1-1): NAGVMQNPRHLVRRRGQEARLRCSPMKGHSHVYWYRQLPEEGLKFMVYLQKENIIDESGMPKERFSAEFPKEGPSILRIQQVVRGDSAAYFCASSPTLQGGTEAFFGQGTRLTVV.

The rearrangement uses TRBV3-1 (or the pseudogene TRBV3-2) and TRBJ2-7; 9 positions agree with TRBD1. V was clipped by 1 base and J by 6 bases; unmatched bases: 7. The germline V gene encodes CDR1 LGHDT and CDR2 YNNKEL (reference sequence). This CDR3 contains 15 residues. The CDR3 nucleotides read TGTGCCAGCAGCCAAGTTAACAGGGGGCTATCCGAGCAGTACTTC. Protein sequence: CASSQVNRGLSEQYF.

The CDR3 DNA reads TGTGCCAGCAGGGTAGCGGGACAAGAGACCCAGTACTTC. Protein sequence: CASRVAGQETQYF. The chain joins TRBV12-3 or TRBV12-4 to TRBJ2-5, with 8 bases aligning to TRBD2. CDR3 size: 13 residues. V lost 6 bases and J lost 2; bases outside the gene matches: 2.

The chain has TRBV5-4 and TRBJ2-1; tentatively, D is TRBD2 (6 bases). The germline V gene encodes CDR1 SGHNT and CDR2 YYREEE (reference sequence). V gave up 2 bases and J gave up 6 bases, with 15 bases separating them. The CDR3 extends over 15 amino acids. CDR3 amino acids: CASSLFGSPGNEQFF. For the CDR3, the DNA is TGTGCCAGCAGCTTATTCGGGAGTCCCGGCAATGAGCAGTTCTTC.

The sample holds a few counts of this clone. V gene TRBV7-2 combines with J gene TRBJ1-2; TRBD1 is a possible D gene (6 bases). Germline V gene data show CDR1 as SGHTA and CDR2 as FQGNSA. The length of the CDR3 is 14 residues. V lost 4 bases and J lost 6, with 15 bases in between. The CDR3 spells CASSSLQGANGYTF. In DNA, the CDR3 is TGTGCCAGCAGCTCCTTACAGGGTGCGAATGGCTACACCTTC.

This chain connects TRBV6-5 to TRBJ2-7; 7 positions match TRBD2. Germline trimming cut 2 bases from V and 5 bases from J; bases unmatched to any gene: 9. This CDR3 is 15 amino acids long. CDR1 and CDR2 from the germline V gene are MNHEY and SVGAGI. CDR3 in DNA: TGTGCCAGCAGTTACGCGCGGGGGACCCGGGACGAGCAGTACTTC. Protein product: CASSYARGTRDEQYF.

The rearrangement joins TRBV14 to TRBJ2-7; 7 bases agree with TRBD2. The CDR3 runs to 15 residues. The V and J ends lost 2 bases and 2 bases, in that order; junction bases with no gene match: 6. Per the germline V gene, CDR1 is SGHDN and CDR2 is FVKESK. In DNA form, the CDR3 reads TGTGCCAGCAGCCAATTTCGGGCGGGAGCCTACGAGCAGTACTTC. Its protein product is CASSQFRAGAYEQYF. Full variable domain (missing parts from reference TRBV14 and TRBJ2-7): EAGVTQFPSHSVIEKGQTVTLRCDPISGHDNLYWYRRVMGKEIKFLLHFVKESKQDESGMPNNRFLAERTGGTYSTLKVQPAELEDSGVYFCASSQFRAGAYEQYFGPGTRLTVT.

This chain connects TRBV11-2 to TRBJ2-3; 8 bases are shared with TRBD2. The CDR3 spans 14 residues. Germline CDR1 reads SGHAT; CDR2 reads FQNNGV. Trimming took 4 bases from V and 1 from J; bases not matched to a gene: 1. CDR3 protein: CASSSGGGTDTQYF. DNA of the CDR3: TGTGCCAGCAGCTCCGGGGGGGGCACAGATACGCAGTATTTT.

The chain couples TRBV19 to TRBJ1-5; D possibly corresponds to TRBD1 (6 bases). The CDR3 length is 15 residues. Trimming cost V 7 bases and J 4 bases, with 17 bases left between them. CDR1 and CDR2 from the germline V gene are LNHDA and SQIVND (reference sequence). The CDR3 region is CASTMGGAWNQPQHF. Written as DNA, the CDR3 is TGTGCCAGTACCATGGGGGGGGCATGGAATCAGCCCCAGCATTTT.

This clone was counted a few times. V and J are TRBV30 and TRBJ1-1; possibly TRBD1 for D (5 bases). Germline loops: CDR1 GTSNPN, CDR2 SVGIG (reference sequence). CDR3 length equals 12 residues. V was clipped by 2 bases and J by 5 bases, with 9 bases between them. For the CDR3, the DNA is TGTGCCTGGAGTCACAGGATGACTGAAGCTTTCTTT. Translation gives CAWSHRMTEAFF.

This clone was found once. V usage is TRBV5-1 and J usage is TRBJ2-1; 10 nucleotides align to TRBD1. CDR3 length equals 13 residues. Germline CDR1 is SGHRS and CDR2 is YFSETQ. With 5 bases clipped from V and 7 bases from J, the junction kept 3 bases outside the gene matches. The CDR3 DNA follows: TGCGCCAGCAGACGGACAGGGGGAAATGAGCAGTTCTTC. Amino acid sequence: CASRRTGGNEQFF. The whole variable domain, remainder taken from reference TRBV5-1 and TRBJ2-1, is KAGVTQTPRYLIKTRGQQVTLSCSPISGHRSVSWYQQTPGQGLQFLFEYFSETQRNKGNFPGRFSGRQFSNSRSEMNVSTLELGDSALYLCASRRTGGNEQFFGPGTRLTVL.

Note on this clone: Other DNA sequences from this sample encode an identical CDR3 as well. V and J are TRBV5-5 and TRBJ2-3; perhaps TRBD1 as D (6 bases). This CDR3 comprises 14 residues. Trimming pared 3 bases from V and 0 bases from J, leaving 8 bases between. Germline V lookup: CDR1 SGHKS, CDR2 YYEKEE (reference sequence). The CDR3 region has the DNA TGTGCCAGCAGCTGGACAGACAGCACAGATACGCAGTATTTT. Translation: CASSWTDSTDTQYF.

The table lists this clone with a few counts. The chain is built from TRBV28 and TRBJ1-2, with 8 bases lining up with TRBD1. CDR3 length: 13 residues. Germline CDR1 reads MDHEN; CDR2 reads SYDVKM. The V gene end was trimmed by 3 bases and the J gene end by 8 bases; junction bases not matched to a gene: 5. CDR3 sequence (DNA): TGTGCCAGCAGTTTCGAGGACAGGGAAGGCTACACCTTC. It yields the protein CASSFEDREGYTF.

This clone was recorded only once. V and J are TRBV27 and TRBJ2-2; 8 nucleotides match TRBD2. V lost 0 bases and J lost 3; bases outside the gene matches: 9. The CDR3 has 18 residues. Per germline, CDR1 MNHEY and CDR2 SMNVEV (reference sequence). This CDR3 is CASSLSYGGGPDTGELFF. The CDR3 DNA sequence: TGTGCCAGCAGTTTATCTTATGGCGGGGGGCCAGACACCGGGGAGCTGTTTTTT.

The chain couples TRBV18 to TRBJ2-7; D uncertain. Trimming pared 0 bases from V and 0 bases from J, leaving 6 bases between. Per the germline V gene, CDR1 is KGHSH and CDR2 is LQKENI. The CDR3 runs 14 residues. In DNA, the CDR3 is TGTGCCAGCTCACCACCGTACAGCTCCTACGAGCAGTACTTC. This codes for CASSPPYSSYEQYF. Combining the CDR3 with reference TRBV18 and TRBJ2-7 gives the whole variable domain NAGVMQNPRHLVRRRGQEARLRCSPMKGHSHVYWYRQLPEEGLKFMVYLQKENIIDESGMPKERFSAEFPKEGPSILRIQQVVRGDSAAYFCASSPPYSSYEQYFGPGTRLTVT.

The chain joins TRBV6-1 to TRBJ1-1; D is unclear. The V end lost 2 bases, the J end lost 1 base, and 5 bases lay between the germline ends. Germline lookup yields CDR1 MNHNS and CDR2 SASEGT. The CDR3 sequence is 13 residues long. The CDR3 bases are TGTGCCAGCAGTGAAACGCGGAACACTGAAGCTTTCTTT. It is translated as CASSETRNTEAFF.